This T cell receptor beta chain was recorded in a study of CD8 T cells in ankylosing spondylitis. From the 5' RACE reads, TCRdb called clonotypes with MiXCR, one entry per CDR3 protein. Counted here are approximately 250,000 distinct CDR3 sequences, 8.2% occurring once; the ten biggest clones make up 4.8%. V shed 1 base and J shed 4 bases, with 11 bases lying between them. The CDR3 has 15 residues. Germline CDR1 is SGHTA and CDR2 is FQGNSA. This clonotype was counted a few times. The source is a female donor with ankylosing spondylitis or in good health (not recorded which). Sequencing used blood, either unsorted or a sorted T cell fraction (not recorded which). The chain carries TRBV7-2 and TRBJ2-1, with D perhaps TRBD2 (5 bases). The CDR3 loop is CASSLVGSWYNEQFF. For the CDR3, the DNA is TGTGCCAGCAGCTTAGTAGGGAGTTGGTACAATGAGCAGTTCTTC.